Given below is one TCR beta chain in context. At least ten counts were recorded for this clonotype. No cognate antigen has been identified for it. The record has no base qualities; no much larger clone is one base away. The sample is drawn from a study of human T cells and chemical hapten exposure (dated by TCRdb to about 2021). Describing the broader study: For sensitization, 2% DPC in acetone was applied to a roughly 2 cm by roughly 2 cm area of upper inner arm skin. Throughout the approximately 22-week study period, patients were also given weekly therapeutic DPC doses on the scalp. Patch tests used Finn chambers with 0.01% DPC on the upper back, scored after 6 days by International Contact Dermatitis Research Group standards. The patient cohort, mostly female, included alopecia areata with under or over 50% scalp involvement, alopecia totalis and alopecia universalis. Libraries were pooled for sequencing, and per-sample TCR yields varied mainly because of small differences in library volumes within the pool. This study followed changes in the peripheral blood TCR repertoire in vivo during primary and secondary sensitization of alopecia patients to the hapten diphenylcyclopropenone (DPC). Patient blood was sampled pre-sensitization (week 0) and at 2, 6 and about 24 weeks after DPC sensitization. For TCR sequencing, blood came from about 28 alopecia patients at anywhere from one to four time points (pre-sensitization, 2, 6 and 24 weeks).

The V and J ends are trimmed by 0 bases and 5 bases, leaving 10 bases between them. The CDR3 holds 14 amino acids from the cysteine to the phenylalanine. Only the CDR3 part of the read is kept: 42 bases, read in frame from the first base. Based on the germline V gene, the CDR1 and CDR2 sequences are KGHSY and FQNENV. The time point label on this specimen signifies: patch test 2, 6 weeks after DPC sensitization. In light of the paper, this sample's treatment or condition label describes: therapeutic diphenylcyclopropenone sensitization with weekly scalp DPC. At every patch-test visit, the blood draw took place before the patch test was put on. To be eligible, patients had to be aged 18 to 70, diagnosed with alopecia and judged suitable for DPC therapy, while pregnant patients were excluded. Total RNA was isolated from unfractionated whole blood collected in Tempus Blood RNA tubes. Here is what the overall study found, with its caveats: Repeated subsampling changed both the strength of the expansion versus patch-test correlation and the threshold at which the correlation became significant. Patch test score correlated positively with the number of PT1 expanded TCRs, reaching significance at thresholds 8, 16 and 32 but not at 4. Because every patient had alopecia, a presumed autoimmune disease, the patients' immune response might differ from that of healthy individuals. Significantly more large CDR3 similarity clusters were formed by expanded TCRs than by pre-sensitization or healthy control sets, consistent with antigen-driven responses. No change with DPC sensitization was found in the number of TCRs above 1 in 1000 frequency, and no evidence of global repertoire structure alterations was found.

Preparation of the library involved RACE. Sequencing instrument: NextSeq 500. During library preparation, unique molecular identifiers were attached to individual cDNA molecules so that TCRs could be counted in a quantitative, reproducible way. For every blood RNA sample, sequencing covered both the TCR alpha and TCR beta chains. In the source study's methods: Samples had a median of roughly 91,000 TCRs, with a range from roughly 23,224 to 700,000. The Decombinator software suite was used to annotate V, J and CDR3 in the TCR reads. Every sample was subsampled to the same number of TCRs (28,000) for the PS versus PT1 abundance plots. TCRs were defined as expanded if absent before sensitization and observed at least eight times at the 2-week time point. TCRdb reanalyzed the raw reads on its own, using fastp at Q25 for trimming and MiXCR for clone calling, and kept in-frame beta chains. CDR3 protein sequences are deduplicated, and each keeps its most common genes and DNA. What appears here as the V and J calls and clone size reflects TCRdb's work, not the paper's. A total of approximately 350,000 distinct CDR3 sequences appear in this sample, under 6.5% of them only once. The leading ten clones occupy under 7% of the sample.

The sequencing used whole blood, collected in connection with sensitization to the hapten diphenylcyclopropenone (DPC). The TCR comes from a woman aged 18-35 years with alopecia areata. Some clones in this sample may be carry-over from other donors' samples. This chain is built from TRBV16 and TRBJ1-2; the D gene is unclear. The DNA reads TGTGCCAGCAGCCAATCCATACAAAGTTATGGCTACACCTTC. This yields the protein CASSQSIQSYGYTF.